This T cell receptor (beta chain) emerged from a study of tumor and adjacent non-tumor tissue in lung cancer. As regards this clonotype: At one end, the junction sequence differs from germline, possibly due to a read error.

The CDR3 sequence is 14 residues long. Germline V gene sequence: CDR1 LGHNA, CDR2 YSLEER. The library came from three nested PCR rounds adapted from ARM-PCR protocols. A single record per CDR3 protein comes from TCRdb applying MiXCR to the multiplex PCR reads. Counted here are over 100,000 distinct CDR3 sequences, about 61% occurring once; the ten biggest clones make up about 20%. No cell sorting was done before RNA was extracted from the tissue. More than 3 cm separated this lung sample from the edge of the tumor. Sample: distant non-tumor lung tissue. V is TRBV4-3 and J is TRBJ2-1; tentative D call: TRBD2 (5 bases). The clonotype originates from a man aged 55 to 70 with non-small cell lung cancer. The CDR3 DNA reads as TGCGCCAGTAGCCAAGAAGAGGGCTACAATGAGCACTTCTTC. Translation gives CASSQEEGYNEHFF.